This TCR beta chain was profiled in a study of T cell responses to AZD1222 COVID-19 vaccine. Trimming left V 10 bases short and J 0 bases short, with 11 bases between. Germline V gives CDR1 WNHNN, CDR2 SYGVQD (reference sequence). CDR3 size: 13 residues. Using immunoSEQ multiplex PCR, the repertoire was profiled, and TCRdb retains in-frame clones only, with some absent. The sample includes some 200,000 clones, 91% of them seen just once. This clone was picked up a small number of times. V and J are TRBV10-1 and TRBJ2-3, with D maybe TRBD1 (6 bases). The sequence derives from an adult who received the AZD1222 COVID-19 vaccine. This material consisted of peripheral blood, taken 28 days after the second AZD1222 dose. In DNA, the CDR3 is TGCGCCACCTCGACAGGTAGCACAGATACGCAGTATTTT. Translating gives CATSTGSTDTQYF.